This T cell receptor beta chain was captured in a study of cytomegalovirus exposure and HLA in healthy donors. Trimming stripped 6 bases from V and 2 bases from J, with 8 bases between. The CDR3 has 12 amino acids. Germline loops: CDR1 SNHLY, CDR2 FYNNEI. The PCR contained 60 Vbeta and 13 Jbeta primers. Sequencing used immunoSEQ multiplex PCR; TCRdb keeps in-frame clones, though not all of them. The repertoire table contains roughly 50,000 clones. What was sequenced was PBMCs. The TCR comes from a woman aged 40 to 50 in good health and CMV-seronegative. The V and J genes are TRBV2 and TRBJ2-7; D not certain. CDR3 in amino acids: CASSIVAYEQYF. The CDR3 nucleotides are TGTGCCAGCAGCATAGTTGCCTACGAGCAGTACTTC.